A selection of T cell receptor beta chains follows, all from one sample in a study of T-cell memory formation after mild COVID-19. TCRdb fed the 5' RACE reads into MiXCR, producing one record per CDR3 protein. The sample shows 400,000 to 500,000 distinct CDR3 sequences, 15% to 25% of them seen only once. The sample consisted of PBMCs or a T cell subset sorted from them (not recorded which). The receptors derive from an adult woman who had mild COVID-19 (a few samples of this study predate the infection). Cell type and time point are not known. Each CDR3 is given without its conserved first and last residue. D genes are given only for firm matches. Size is stated for part of the rows, as once, few or many counts, or as a class when the clone is expanded.

j_gene	abundance	v_gene	d_gene	CDR3aa
TRBJ2-2	NA	TRBV6-1	TRBD2	ASSVRLAGVVGELF
TRBJ2-7	many	TRBV15	NA	ATSRDKFLDEQY
TRBJ2-1	many	TRBV12-3/TRBV12-4	NA	ASSFWGNEQF
TRBJ2-1	NA	TRBV20-1	NA	SAPPGRSSYNEQF
TRBJ2-7	NA	TRBV7-8	NA	ASSLSLGAGEQY
TRBJ2-1	few	TRBV5-1	TRBD2	ASSLSSGRARNEQF
TRBJ2-7	NA	TRBV28	TRBD1	ASSLPFDRGLYEQY
TRBJ2-7	NA	TRBV12-3/TRBV12-4	NA	ASAGGDRYGEQY
TRBJ2-5	few	TRBV12-3/TRBV12-4	NA	ASRPGGGQRETQY
TRBJ1-1	once	TRBV4-1	NA	ASSQTDRTLNTEAF
TRBJ1-1	few	TRBV5-1	NA	SSSFLGGLNTEAF
TRBJ1-3	NA	TRBV12-3/TRBV12-4	NA	ASRYLSSGNTIY
TRBJ2-5	NA	TRBV4-1	TRBD1	ASSHQDRGGEETQY
TRBJ2-5	NA	TRBV4-1	TRBD1	ASSQGDRGQWETQY
TRBJ2-5	few	TRBV4-2	TRBD2	ASSQGKLAGRDSETQY
TRBJ2-3	many	TRBV7-9	NA	ASSLATSTDTQY
TRBJ1-2	NA	TRBV3-1	TRBD1	ASSLGQGYLYGYT
TRBJ1-2	NA	TRBV4-1	TRBD1	ASSWILQGDYGYT
TRBJ2-2	NA	TRBV11-2	NA	ASSRLGNKDTGELF
TRBJ2-7	NA	TRBV7-6	TRBD2	ASSAAMSGRHRRGEQY
TRBJ2-7	NA	TRBV6-1	NA	ASSELTSSSYEQY
TRBJ2-1	NA	TRBV29-1	NA	SVGMSLYNEQF
TRBJ1-1	once	TRBV7-9	NA	ASSLGDRPIEAF
TRBJ2-7	NA	TRBV10-3	TRBD1	AITPGQGSYEQY
TRBJ2-3	few	TRBV12-3/TRBV12-4	NA	ASSSVSRDTQY
TRBJ2-1	NA	TRBV24-1	NA	ATSDLHEQF
TRBJ1-4	NA	TRBV7-6	TRBD1	ASSLEAGGYRNEKLF
TRBJ2-7	NA	TRBV27	TRBD2	ASSSIAGSSYEQY
TRBJ2-7	NA	TRBV10-3	TRBD1	AISADRGLDEQY
TRBJ2-5	NA	TRBV6-6	NA	ASSGLSLGETQY
TRBJ2-1	NA	TRBV20-1	TRBD2	SAHVAGPYNEQF
TRBJ1-1	few	TRBV18	NA	ASSGGTDRQAPPAF
TRBJ2-1	NA	TRBV7-9	TRBD2	ASSPSTSREQF
TRBJ2-7	NA	TRBV19	TRBD1	ASSIPGQGPYEQY
TRBJ1-1	NA	TRBV9	NA	ASNSVITSEAF
TRBJ2-5	NA	TRBV18	TRBD2	ASSPGLAKTQY
TRBJ2-5	NA	TRBV15	TRBD2	ATSRDLVETSGVTQY
TRBJ2-1	many	TRBV7-8	NA	ASSSHTNEQF
TRBJ2-5	few	TRBV4-2	NA	ASSQDTAGLLQETQY
TRBJ1-5	NA	TRBV6-1	NA	ASSEVGYQPQH
TRBJ2-5	NA	TRBV10-1	NA	ASRMRPPGIFRETQY
TRBJ1-5	few	TRBV5-1	NA	ASSLGGKLGGNQPQH
TRBJ1-5	NA	TRBV19	NA	ASTKGGYGNQPQH
TRBJ2-2	NA	TRBV11-2	NA	ASSLAGSLTGELF
TRBJ2-1	few	TRBV7-9	NA	ASSPTRGASSSYNEQF
TRBJ2-7	NA	TRBV19	NA	ASSMIPGSASYEQY
TRBJ2-3	few	TRBV11-2	NA	ASSLGTPPDTQY
TRBJ2-3	NA	TRBV4-2	TRBD2	ASSQERWLAGADTQY
TRBJ2-7	few	TRBV5-1	TRBD1	ASRVEQGAAYEQY
TRBJ2-7	NA	TRBV4-1	TRBD1	ASSRGTGGPYEQY